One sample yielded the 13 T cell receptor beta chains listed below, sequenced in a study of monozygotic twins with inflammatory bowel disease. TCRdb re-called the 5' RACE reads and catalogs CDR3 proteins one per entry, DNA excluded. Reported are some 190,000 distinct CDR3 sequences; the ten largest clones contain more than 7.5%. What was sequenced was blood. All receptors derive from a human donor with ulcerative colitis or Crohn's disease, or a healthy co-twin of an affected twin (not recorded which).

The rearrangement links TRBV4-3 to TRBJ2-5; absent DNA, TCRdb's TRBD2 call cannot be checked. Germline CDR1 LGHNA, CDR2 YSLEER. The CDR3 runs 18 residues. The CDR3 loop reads CASSPTTRGLAGQQTQYF.

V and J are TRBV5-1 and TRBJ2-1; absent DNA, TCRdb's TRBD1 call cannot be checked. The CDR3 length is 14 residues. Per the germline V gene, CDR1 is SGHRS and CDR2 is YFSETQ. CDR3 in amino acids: CASAYQGQDNEQFF.

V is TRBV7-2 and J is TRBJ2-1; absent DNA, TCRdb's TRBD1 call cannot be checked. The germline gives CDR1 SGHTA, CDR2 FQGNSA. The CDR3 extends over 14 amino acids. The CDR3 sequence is CASSLRDRGNEQFF. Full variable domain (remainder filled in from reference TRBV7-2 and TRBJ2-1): GAGVSQSPSNKVTEKGKDVELRCDPISGHTALYWYRQSLGQGLEFLIYFQGNSAPDKSGLPSDRFSAERTGGSVSTLTIQRTQQEDSAVYLCASSLRDRGNEQFFGPGTRLTVL.

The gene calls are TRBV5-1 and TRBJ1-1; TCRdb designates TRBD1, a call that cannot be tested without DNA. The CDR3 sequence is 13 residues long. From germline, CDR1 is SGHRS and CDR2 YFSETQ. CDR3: CASSADRAAEAFF.

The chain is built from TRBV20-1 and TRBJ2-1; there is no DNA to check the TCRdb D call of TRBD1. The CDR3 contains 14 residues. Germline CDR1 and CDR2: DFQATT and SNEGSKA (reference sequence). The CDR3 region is CSALSGQGYNEQFF.

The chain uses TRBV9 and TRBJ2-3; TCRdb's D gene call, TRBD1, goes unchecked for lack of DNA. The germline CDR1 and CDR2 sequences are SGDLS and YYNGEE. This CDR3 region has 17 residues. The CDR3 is CASSVATDSGVADTQYF.

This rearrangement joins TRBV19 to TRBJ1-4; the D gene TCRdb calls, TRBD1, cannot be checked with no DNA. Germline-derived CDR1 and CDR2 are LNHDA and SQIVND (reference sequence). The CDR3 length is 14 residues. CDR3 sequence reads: CASSRGGQDGKLFF.

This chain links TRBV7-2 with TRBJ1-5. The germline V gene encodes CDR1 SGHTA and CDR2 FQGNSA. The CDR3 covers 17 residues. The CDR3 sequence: CASSSRRDERGNQPQHF.

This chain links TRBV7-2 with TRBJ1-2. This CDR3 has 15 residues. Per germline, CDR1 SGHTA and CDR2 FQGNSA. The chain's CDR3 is CASSLKGRANYGYTF.

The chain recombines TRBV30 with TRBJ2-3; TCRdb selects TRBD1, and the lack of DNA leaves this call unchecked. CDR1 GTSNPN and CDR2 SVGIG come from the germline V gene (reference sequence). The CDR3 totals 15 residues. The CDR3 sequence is CAWSGGVGAKDTQYF.

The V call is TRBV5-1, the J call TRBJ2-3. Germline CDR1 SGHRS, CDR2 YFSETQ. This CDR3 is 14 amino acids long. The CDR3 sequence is CASSSGLATDTQYF.

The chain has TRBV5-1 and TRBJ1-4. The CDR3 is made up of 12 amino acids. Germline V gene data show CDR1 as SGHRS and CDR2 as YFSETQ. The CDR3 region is CASSLAGEKLFF.

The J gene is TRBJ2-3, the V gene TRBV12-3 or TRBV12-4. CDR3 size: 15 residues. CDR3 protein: CASSFSSSRTDTQYF.